Presented here are 19 T cell receptor beta chains from one specimen sequenced in a study of blood T cells in healthy people across ages (dated by TCRdb to about 2015). Receptors were amplified or captured by 5' RACE. A second roughly 6 to 12 cycle PCR used a sample-barcoded 5' primer and a J-beta primer mix. TCRdb's own reprocessing of the public reads used fastp at Q25 and MiXCR and kept productive beta chains. Every entry covers one CDR3 protein and lists the most common genes and DNA from its rows. This sample is represented by over 1,500,000 distinct CDR3 sequences; 39% of them were singletons. The ten largest account for roughly 23% of the sample. Specimen: blood. These receptors all come from a human donor in good health.

This clonotype appeared a few times. This rearrangement joins TRBV28 to TRBJ2-3; D is undetermined. The CDR3 spans 14 residues. The germline V and J ends were trimmed by 6 bases and 1 base, with 11 bases remaining between them. The germline gives CDR1 MDHEN, CDR2 SYDVKM. CDR3 DNA sequence: TGTGCCAGCAGCACAACCCCGGGCACAGATACGCAGTATTTT. Translating gives CASSTTPGTDTQYF.

The chain links TRBV7-8 to TRBJ2-3; D tentatively fits TRBD1 or TRBD2 (5 bases each). The V and J ends lost 0 bases and 6 bases respectively, with 16 bases between them. This CDR3 comprises 16 residues. Germline CDR1 SGHVS, CDR2 FQNEAQ. CDR3 sequence: CASSLARQSRGDTQYF. In nucleotides, the CDR3 is TGTGCCAGCAGCTTAGCCAGACAGAGTCGGGGCGATACGCAGTATTTT.

Comments on this clonotype: The conserved phenylalanine or tryptophan is not found at the CDR3 terminus, so this likely reflects a read error. The genes are TRBV6-2 or TRBV6-3 and TRBJ1-1; D unclear. The CDR3 covers 13 residues. Germline loops: CDR1 MNHEY, CDR2 SVGEGT. Trimming took 6 bases from V and 0 from J, leaving 8 bases between them. CDR3 protein: CASRTKMNTEAFL. For the CDR3, the DNA is TGTGCCAGCAGGACTAAAATGAACACTGAAGCTTTCTTG.

This clonotype was seen only a few times. The chain has TRBV27 and TRBJ2-7; no definite D call. With 6 bases removed from V and 3 bases from J, the gap between germline ends came to 15 bases. The CDR3 is 14 amino acids. Germline CDR1 MNHEY, CDR2 SMNVEV (reference sequence). CDR3 in amino acids: CASRPTRLSYEQYF. CDR3 DNA: TGTGCCAGCAGACCAACAAGGCTTAGCTACGAGCAGTACTTC.

This clonotype has a count of ten or more. The genes are TRBV3-1 and TRBJ1-1; D gene uncertain. Germline-derived CDR1 and CDR2 are LGHDT and YNNKEL (reference sequence). This CDR3 contains 14 residues. V lost 2 bases, J lost 0 bases, and 7 bases lay in between. DNA for the CDR3: TGTGCCAGCAGCCAACATGACCTGAACACTGAAGCTTTCTTT. It translates to CASSQHDLNTEAFF.

The chain is built from TRBV29-1 and TRBJ1-2, with D perhaps TRBD1 (5 bases). This CDR3 is 11 amino acids long. Germline CDR1 SQVTM, CDR2 ANQGSEA. The CDR3 DNA reads as TGCAGGGGGGGGGACCCTGGTGGCTACACCTTC. Protein: CRGGDPGGYTF. Drawing the rest from reference TRBV29-1 and TRBJ1-2, the complete variable domain is SAVISQKPSRDICQRGTSLTIQCQVDSQVTMMFWYRQQPGQSLTLIATANQGSEATYESGFVIDKFPISRPNLTFSTLTVSNMSPEDSSIYLCRGGDPGGYTFGSGTRLTVV.

This chain links TRBV6-6 with TRBJ2-5; D perhaps matches TRBD1 (6 bases). CDR1 MNHNY and CDR2 SVGAGI come from the germline V gene (reference sequence). The ends were cut back, 5 bases at V and 5 bases at J, with 18 bases in the middle. The CDR3 covers 15 residues. The CDR3 spells CASSPYRESRETQYF. The CDR3 nucleotides read TGTGCCAGCAGTCCCTACAGGGAGAGTAGGGAGACCCAGTACTTC.

The CDR3 nucleotides read TGCGCCAGCAGCGTCCCAGGGGCGGCCAAAAACATTCAGTACTTC. As protein: CASSVPGAAKNIQYF. The rearrangement uses TRBV4-1 and TRBJ2-4; a weak D match, TRBD1 (6 bases). CDR1 and CDR2 (germline): MGHRA, YSYEKL. V lost 5 bases and J 1 base, leaving 12 bases between the germline ends. The length of the CDR3 is 15 residues.

The chain employs TRBV5-6 and TRBJ1-2, with a weak D call TRBD1 (5 bases). Germline CDR1 reads SGHDT; CDR2 reads YYEEEE. This CDR3 is built from 13 residues. The V end lost 5 bases, the J end lost 2 bases, and 10 bases lay between the germline ends. CDR3 sequence (DNA): TGTGCCAGCAGGACATCAGGGAACTATGGCTACACCTTC. Its protein product is CASRTSGNYGYTF.

This clonotype was observed a few times. The chain couples TRBV7-2 to TRBJ1-2; D not resolved. V gave up 3 bases and J gave up 4 bases, with 9 bases separating them. Germline CDR1 and CDR2: SGHTA and FQGNSA. CDR3 length: 13 residues. The DNA for the CDR3 is TGTGCCAGCAGCTTGGGGTACTCCTATGGCTACACCTTC. Translated: CASSLGYSYGYTF.

Note on this clonotype: The junction does not match germline at one end; this may be a read error. The chain couples TRBV10-3 to TRBJ2-3; 13 nucleotides match TRBD2. Looked up from germline, CDR1 is ENHRY and CDR2 is SYGVKD. The CDR3 runs to 16 residues. The CDR3 is CATGLAGATSTDTQYF. In DNA, the CDR3 is TGTGCCACTGGACTAGCGGGGGCTACTAGCACAGATACACAGTATTTT.

The chain carries TRBV7-9 and TRBJ2-7; 9 positions agree with TRBD1. V gave up 4 bases and J gave up 0 bases; unmatched junction bases: 7. The CDR3 runs 16 residues. Per germline, CDR1 SEHNR and CDR2 FQNEAQ (reference sequence). CDR3 protein: CASSSPRDRDSYEQYF. In nucleotides, the CDR3 is TGTGCCAGCAGCTCCCCACGGGACAGGGACTCCTACGAGCAGTACTTC.

V gene TRBV30 combines with J gene TRBJ1-2, with D perhaps TRBD1 (6 bases). V lost 4 bases and J 8 bases, leaving 20 bases between the germline ends. The CDR3 loop spans 14 amino acids. CDR1 and CDR2 from the germline V gene are GTSNPN and SVGIG (reference sequence). The CDR3 reads CAWTLDSPSGGYTF. The CDR3 bases are TGTGCCTGGACCCTGGACAGTCCTTCAGGGGGCTACACCTTC.

The J gene is TRBJ1-2, the V gene TRBV20-1; no clear D gene. Trimming pared 3 bases from V and 6 bases from J, leaving 8 bases between. Germline V gene lookup returns CDR1 DFQATT and CDR2 SNEGSKA (reference sequence). The CDR3 length is 11 residues. The CDR3 is CSARWQNGYTF. In DNA, the CDR3 is TGCAGTGCTAGGTGGCAGAATGGCTACACCTTC.

This clonotype was seen only a few times. The gene calls are TRBV7-3 and TRBJ2-2, with TRBD1 matching 8 bases. The V segment lost 5 bases and the J segment 5 bases; nucleotides outside the gene matches: 7. Per the germline V gene, CDR1 is SGHTA and CDR2 is FQGTGA. This CDR3 is 15 amino acids long. The DNA of the CDR3 is TGTGCCAGCAGCCGGCAGGGGGCTCAGACCGGGGAGCTGTTTTTT. It translates to CASSRQGAQTGELFF. Combining the CDR3 with reference TRBV7-3 and TRBJ2-2 gives the whole variable domain GAGVSQTPSNKVTEKGKYVELRCDPISGHTALYWYRQSLGQGPEFLIYFQGTGAADDSGLPNDRFFAVRPEGSVSTLKIQRTERGDSAVYLCASSRQGAQTGELFFGEGSRLTVL.

For the CDR3, the DNA is TGTGCCAGCAGCCCCACACCAGGGGGGGGACTTGCTGAAGCTTTCTTT. This codes for CASSPTPGGGLAEAFF. The J gene is TRBJ1-1, the V gene TRBV3-1, with TRBD1 identical over 7 bases. This CDR3 is built from 16 residues. CDR1 LGHDT and CDR2 YNNKEL come from the germline V gene (reference sequence). After removal of 4 bases from V and 6 bases from J, the junction contained 14 bases not matched to a gene.

This clonotype was seen only a few times. The V call is TRBV7-9, the J call TRBJ2-1; D may be TRBD2 (6 bases). CDR3 size: 16 residues. V shed 6 bases and J shed 4 bases, with 19 bases lying between them. Germline CDR1 is SEHNR and CDR2 is FQNEAQ (reference sequence). In DNA form, the CDR3 reads TGTGCCAGCAGAGGTGGGGGGAGGCGGGTATACAATGAGCAGTTCTTC. Its translation is CASRGGGRRVYNEQFF.

The CDR3 is CASTSLGGTEAFF. In nucleotides, the CDR3 is TGTGCCAGCACCTCCCTTGGGGGAACTGAAGCTTTCTTT. The chain combines TRBV12-3 or TRBV12-4 with TRBJ1-1, with D perhaps TRBD1 (5 bases). V lost 7 bases and J 5 bases, leaving 14 bases between the germline ends. This CDR3 region has 13 residues.

Only a few counts were recorded for this clonotype. The chain carries TRBV7-2 and TRBJ1-1; D gene ambiguous. The length of the CDR3 is 12 residues. Germline CDR1 reads SGHTA; CDR2 reads FQGNSA. The germline V and J ends were trimmed by 4 bases and 8 bases, with 11 bases remaining between them. The CDR3 DNA follows: TGTGCCAGCAGCTCGCTCATGGGAGAAGCTTTCTTT. This translates into CASSSLMGEAFF.